A selection of T cell receptor beta chains follows, all from one sample in a study of T cells in Graves' hyperthyroidism and ophthalmopathy. TCRdb independently ran MiXCR on the multiplex PCR reads; one entry per CDR3 protein. The sample carries around 440,000 distinct CDR3 sequences, around 16% recorded once. The material sequenced was blood. These receptor sequences come from a woman under 30 with Graves' hyperthyroidism. Both conserved end residues are trimmed from each CDR3.

j_call cdr3_length v_call cdr3_aa
TRBJ1-3 11 TRBV2 ASSGTHGNTIY
TRBJ1-4 13 TRBV2 ASSDIGATNEKLF
TRBJ1-6 15 TRBV6-1 ASSPTLQGTYNSPLH
TRBJ2-4 12 TRBV2 ASSEGLAEDIQY
TRBJ2-2 12 TRBV11-3 ASSQTRNTGELF
TRBJ1-6 15 TRBV7-2 ASSLAGTGTWNSPLH
TRBJ2-2 12 TRBV11-3 ASSLTSMTGELF
TRBJ2-2 12 TRBV6-1 ASSGTGATGELF
TRBJ2-7 11 TRBV18 ASSPGTEQEQY
TRBJ1-2 10 TRBV19 ATRTGNYGYT
TRBJ2-7 14 TRBV7-8 ASSPDGDSSSYEQY
TRBJ1-2 13 TRBV28 ASSLGTGGRGGYT
TRBJ2-1 13 TRBV7-8 ASSLVLDRNNEQF
TRBJ2-5 15 TRBV11-2 ASSSFPRDAYQETQY
TRBJ1-2 11 TRBV7-3 ASSFNRGFGYT
TRBJ2-7 9 TRBV20-1 SASPVSEQY
TRBJ2-3 13 TRBV28 ASSPLAEVGDTQY
TRBJ2-6 18 TRBV20-1 SARDPWGRVQDSGANVLT
TRBJ1-5 12 TRBV6-5 ASSYQGGLQPQH
TRBJ2-5 13 TRBV12-3/TRBV12-4 ASSLARWGRETQY
TRBJ2-1 10 TRBV10-3 AISSRGNEQF
TRBJ1-4 15 TRBV18 ASSPARGRATNEKLF
TRBJ2-5 13 TRBV6-1 ASFLRLAGDKAQY
TRBJ2-7 11 TRBV3-1 ASSPGITREQY
TRBJ1-1 11 TRBV3-1 ASSPTPDTEAF
TRBJ1-2 13 TRBV5-1 ASSLTGGAISGYT
TRBJ1-6 14 TRBV7-9 ASSLEGQLYNSPLH
TRBJ2-1 14 TRBV5-1 ASSPGLDWGTNEQF
TRBJ1-2 12 TRBV24-1 ATSDFHEFDGYT
TRBJ2-2 15 TRBV5-1 ASSSESGNRGTGELF
TRBJ2-3 12 TRBV12-3/TRBV12-4 ASSPSAGTDTQY
TRBJ2-4 13 TRBV12-5 ASALGGRGPDIQY
TRBJ1-1 13 TRBV18 ASSPTGQRNTEAF
TRBJ1-2 12 TRBV16 ASSQSQGSYGYT
TRBJ1-2 12 TRBV18 ASSIGSDTYGYT
TRBJ2-3 12 TRBV7-9 ASSFSGGGDTQY
TRBJ1-2 13 TRBV28 ASKGQGALSGRYT